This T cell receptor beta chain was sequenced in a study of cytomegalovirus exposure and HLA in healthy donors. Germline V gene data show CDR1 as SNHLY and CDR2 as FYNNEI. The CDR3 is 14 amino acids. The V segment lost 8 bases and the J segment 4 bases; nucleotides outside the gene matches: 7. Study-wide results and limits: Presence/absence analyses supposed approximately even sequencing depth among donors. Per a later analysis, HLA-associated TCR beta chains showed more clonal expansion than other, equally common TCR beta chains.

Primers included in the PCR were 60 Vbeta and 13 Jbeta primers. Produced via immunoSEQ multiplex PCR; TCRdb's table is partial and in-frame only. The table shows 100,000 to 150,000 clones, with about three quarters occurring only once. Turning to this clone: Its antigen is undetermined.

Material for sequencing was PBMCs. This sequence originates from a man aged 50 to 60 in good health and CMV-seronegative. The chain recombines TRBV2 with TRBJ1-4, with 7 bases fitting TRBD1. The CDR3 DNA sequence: TGTGCCAGCGAATACAGGGGCGGTAATGAAAAACTGTTTTTT. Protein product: CASEYRGGNEKLFF.